This T cell receptor (beta chain) was recorded in a study of blood T cell repertoires in COVID-19. Study details: From the United States, Italy and Spain came samples of acute and convalescent COVID-19. T cells, B-cell-depleted T cells, or PBMCs supplied cDNA or gDNA.

How the authors handled the data: Using reference gene primer amplification, nucleated cell counts were estimated. Here immunoSEQ multiplex PCR was the method, and the copy in TCRdb shows in-frame clones only, minus some. That table is the source of V, J and clone size, and D and trimming were worked out from the DNA. The sample lists 95,000 to 100,000 clones; roughly nine tenths were seen once. Germline CDR1 LGHNA, CDR2 YNFKEQ. V trimming: 0 bases; J trimming: 1 base; junction bases outside the gene matches: 7. This CDR3 has 19 residues. The rearrangement links TRBV4-2 to TRBJ2-2; TRBD2 matches at 11 bases. The receptor was derived from a man aged 50-60 years with acute or convalescent COVID-19. The sample taken for sequencing was peripheral blood. In DNA form, the CDR3 reads TGTGCCAGCAGCCAAGAAGGTCGAGGACTAGCGGGGAACACCGGGGAGCTGTTTTTT. It specifies CASSQEGRGLAGNTGELFF.